What follows is one TCR beta chain and its context. No cognate antigen has been identified for it. Per-nucleotide qualities are absent, and no much larger clonotype sits a single base away. Genomic DNA was extracted from sorted cells for sequencing of the TCRbeta CDR3 region. The immunoSEQ Assay was used for sequencing of TCRbeta CDR3 regions. The immuneACCESS repertoire file appears here via TCRdb, limited to in-frame rearrangements. These files lack a portion of the clones; in checked studies, under half of the deficit traces to unresolved V genes, and the cause of the others is not known. Present in this sample are 65,000 to 80,000 clones, about 89% of which were seen just once. The ten largest clones capture 14% to 15% of the sample. CDR1 and CDR2 are read off the germline V gene (reference sequence) as LNHDA and SQIVND. CDR3 length: 14 amino acids, cysteine to phenylalanine. Just CDR3 DNA is preserved here, 42 bases in frame from base 1. Germline trimming: 7 bases from V, 5 bases from J; junction bases outside gene matches: 10.

Patients with a history of autoimmune disease or receiving systemic immunosuppression were excluded from the trial. In every dose cohort, peripheral blood was drawn for TCR sequencing at baseline, cycle 4 day 1, and cycle 7 day 1. The samples were drawn from a first-in-human, open-label, multicenter phase I dose-escalation trial of ivuxolimab. Adults with locally advanced or metastatic head and neck squamous cell, hepatocellular, melanoma or renal cell carcinoma were enrolled in the trial. Before TCR sequencing, CD4+ T cells and CD8+ T cells from peripheral blood were sorted into separate populations. These data originate in a study of OX40 agonist ivuxolimab in advanced cancers. About the study as a whole: Ivuxolimab was an agonistic, fully human IgG2 monoclonal antibody directed against OX40 (CD134), a costimulatory receptor. Patients were allowed to have had prior anti-PD-1, anti-PD-L1 or anti-CTLA-4 therapy, and 30% to 40% of the dose-escalation patients had previously received checkpoint inhibitors. The paper describes the monotherapy dose-escalation part (N = 52 patients) of the phase I trial of ivuxolimab. In the dose-escalation cohort, 82.7% of patients were male, and the mean age was approximately 60 years with a range of roughly 23 to 79. Of the roughly 50 dose-escalation patients, hepatocellular carcinoma was present in roughly 19, melanoma in around 15, renal cell carcinoma in 9 and head and neck cancer in 9. Intravenous ivuxolimab was administered to patients every 2 weeks at six dose levels: 0.01, 0.1, 0.3, 1.5, 3 and 10 mg/kg. Peripheral TCRbeta sequencing aimed to test whether ivuxolimab altered TCR sequence diversity and caused clonal T-cell expansion. Partial responses occurred in three dose-escalation patients, of whom one had hepatocellular carcinoma and two had cutaneous melanoma.

Paper-wide results and their limitations: Which antigens the clonally expanded peripheral T cells were specific for was not determined. On average, CD8+ T cells showed more expanded clones than CD4+ T cells after ivuxolimab. In the 0.1-3.0 mg/kg groups, partial responders had among the lowest normalized peripheral clonal expansion, particularly in CD8+ T cells. Clonal expansion of both CD4+ and CD8+ blood T cells was observed from baseline to week 6 at doses 0.1 to 3.0 mg/kg. Low levels of normalized T-cell clonal expansion were also seen in some patients who did not respond.

This receptor was identified in an adult with an advanced solid tumor such as melanoma, head and neck, liver or kidney cancer. The chain is encoded by TRBV19 joined to TRBJ2-5; TRBD1 aligns with 7 central bases. The sample here was CD4+ or CD8+ T cells sorted from blood, taken in a trial of the OX40 agonist ivuxolimab. The CDR3 reads as follows: CASKGDRAGETQYF. The bases read TGTGCCAGTAAGGGCGACAGGGCTGGGGAGACCCAGTACTTC.